Listed here are 21 T cell receptor beta chains from one sample, sequenced in a study of blood T cell repertoires in COVID-19. Produced via immunoSEQ multiplex PCR; TCRdb's table is partial and in-frame only. In the table there are 400,000 to 450,000 clones, about 90% of which are singletons. Specimen: PBMCs or T cells enriched from blood (not recorded which). The receptors were sampled from a man between 18 and 35 years old who had recovered from COVID-19.

This chain connects TRBV28 to TRBJ2-5, with unresolved D. The CDR3 runs to 13 residues. The V gene's germline CDR1 is MDHEN and CDR2 SYDVKM. V lost 2 bases and J lost 0, with 4 bases in between. The CDR3 DNA follows: TGTGCCAGCAGTTTACTGTACCAAGAGACCCAGTACTTC. Protein: CASSLLYQETQYF.

The CDR3 nucleotides read TGCACCAGCAGCCAAGAAAGGGGTTACAACTATGGCTACACCTTC. It is translated as CTSSQERGYNYGYTF. The chain uses TRBV1 and TRBJ1-2; TRBD1 was called by the table and not checked on the DNA. TRBV1 is deemed a pseudogene. The CDR3 totals 15 residues.

V and J are TRBV5-8 and TRBJ1-2, with 7 bases matching TRBD1. The trim removed 0 bases at V and 3 bases at J, leaving 2 bases unmatched. Germline CDR1 reads SGHTS; CDR2 reads YDEGEE. The CDR3 runs to 14 residues. The CDR3 DNA sequence: TGTGCCAGCAGCTTGGTAGGGGGCGACTATGGCTACACCTTC. Translated, it gives CASSLVGGDYGYTF.

J is TRBJ2-5 and V is TRBV5-1; TRBD1 aligns across 7 bases. The CDR3 runs 13 residues. CDR1 SGHRS and CDR2 YFSETQ come from the germline V gene. V shed 4 bases, J shed 5 bases, and the junction held 5 bases outside the gene matches. CDR3 DNA sequence: TGCGCCAGCAGCCCAGGGGGAGAGGAGACCCAGTACTTC. It specifies CASSPGGEETQYF.

This chain uses TRBV12-5 with TRBJ2-2; TRBD2 might be the D (6 bases). Per the germline V gene, CDR1 is LGHNT and CDR2 is FRNRAP. This CDR3 comprises 13 residues. Trimming removed 8 bases from V and 7 bases from J, with 14 bases in between. CDR3 in amino acids: CASNRGLGGELFF. The CDR3 DNA reads as TGTGCTAGTAATCGGGGGTTGGGCGGGGAGCTGTTTTTT.

The gene calls are TRBV18 and TRBJ1-5; a possible D gene is TRBD1 (6 bases). CDR1 is KGHSH, CDR2 LQKENI, per germline. The V end was cut by 6 bases, the J end by 8 bases, with 14 bases between. The CDR3 runs to 13 residues. CDR3 in amino acids: CASSPDSIEPQHF. CDR3 nucleotides: TGTGCCAGCTCGCCGGACAGTATCGAGCCCCAGCATTTT.

This chain uses TRBV11-3 with TRBJ2-5; 10 bases map to TRBD2. V was clipped by 11 bases and J by 2 bases; unmatched bases: 8. The CDR3 runs 14 residues. Per the germline V gene, CDR1 is SGHNT and CDR2 is YENEEA. The DNA for the CDR3 is TGTGCCTCCTCCAGCGGGGGGGATCAAGAGACCCAGTACTTC. It encodes CASSSGGDQETQYF.

The chain carries TRBV7-8 and TRBJ2-1; 8 bases fit TRBD2. Per germline, CDR1 SGHVS and CDR2 FQNEAQ. The CDR3 runs 15 residues. V lost 1 base to trimming and J lost 10 bases; unmatched junction nucleotides: 9. The CDR3 region has the DNA TGTGCCAGCAGCTTAGTTTCTAGCGGGTCACCCGAGCAGTTCTTC. Translating gives CASSLVSSGSPEQFF.

This clone was counted once. The chain joins TRBV4-1 to TRBJ1-6; a possible D gene is TRBD1 (5 bases). The CDR3 spans 13 residues. In germline, CDR1 is MGHRA, CDR2 YSYEKL. The V and J ends lost 6 bases and 8 bases respectively, with 11 bases between them. In DNA form, the CDR3 reads TGCGCCAGCAGGATCGGGGGAGATTCACCCCTCCACTTT. Encoded protein: CASRIGGDSPLHF.

V is TRBV4-1 and J is TRBJ1-2, with 11 bases that match TRBD1. The germline gives CDR1 MGHRA, CDR2 YSYEKL. CDR3 size: 16 residues. J gave up 5 bases and V 0 bases, and 5 bases lay outside the gene matches. The CDR3 bases are TGCGCCAGCAGCCAAGAGGGACAGGGGGGGGGTTATGGCTACACCTTC. It translates to CASSQEGQGGGYGYTF.

The chain links TRBV28 to TRBJ2-7, with 7 bases fitting TRBD2. There are 17 residues in the CDR3. Germline CDR1 is MDHEN and CDR2 is SYDVKM. V lost 7 bases, J lost 2 bases, and 17 bases stayed unmatched. The CDR3, as DNA: TGTGCCAGCAATCTAGGGTTGGTGAGCGGGGATACCTACGAGCAGTACTTC. Protein product: CASNLGLVSGDTYEQYF.

The CDR3 loop reads CASSERSGEGTF. CDR3 DNA sequence: TGTGCCAGCAGTGAAAGGTCGGGGGAGGGGACCTTC. The J gene is TRBJ1-2, the V gene TRBV6-1, with a weak D call TRBD1 (5 bases). CDR3 size: 12 residues. The V gene lost 2 bases and the J gene lost 14 bases, with 15 bases spanning the gap. Germline lookup yields CDR1 MNHNS and CDR2 SASEGT.

Points on this clone: Other DNA variants within this sample encode the same CDR3. This chain uses TRBV19 with TRBJ1-1, with D possibly TRBD1 on 5 matching bases. The CDR3 length is 13 residues. The V gene's germline CDR1 is LNHDA and CDR2 SQIVND (reference sequence). V was clipped by 3 bases and J by 5 bases, with 10 bases between them. The CDR3 region has the DNA TGTGCCAGTAGTATTGGGGGGGGAACTGAAGCTTTCTTT. This gives the protein CASSIGGGTEAFF.

This sequence joins TRBV5-1 and TRBJ2-3; 12 nucleotides agree with TRBD2. With V trimmed by 3 bases and J by 6 bases, 8 bases remained unmatched. CDR1 is SGHRS, CDR2 YFSETQ, per germline. The CDR3 has 16 residues. The DNA of the CDR3 is TGCGCCAGCAGCTGGTCTAGCGGGGGGGCCTGGGATACGCAGTATTTT. Residues: CASSWSSGGAWDTQYF. The complete variable domain, with remaining parts taken from reference TRBV5-1 and TRBJ2-3, reads KAGVTQTPRYLIKTRGQQVTLSCSPISGHRSVSWYQQTPGQGLQFLFEYFSETQRNKGNFPGRFSGRQFSNSRSEMNVSTLELGDSALYLCASSWSSGGAWDTQYFGPGTRLTVL.

This CDR3 reads CASSLSDREKAFF. The CDR3 DNA reads TGTGCCAGCAGTTTATCAGACAGGGAAAAAGCTTTCTTT. The chain uses TRBV27 and TRBJ1-1; 7 bases agree with TRBD1. Trimming at V came to 0 bases and at J to 9 bases, leaving 4 bases not matched to a gene. Per germline, CDR1 MNHEY and CDR2 SMNVEV (reference sequence). The length of the CDR3 is 13 residues.

V and J are TRBV5-1 and TRBJ2-5; TRBD2 matches at 13 bases. Trimming cost V 2 bases and J 4 bases; bases outside gene matches: 5. The CDR3 is 16 residues long. Per the germline V gene, CDR1 is SGHRS and CDR2 is YFSETQ. CDR3 sequence reads: CASSFGLAGVGETQYF. In DNA, the CDR3 is TGCGCCAGCAGCTTTGGACTAGCGGGAGTTGGAGAGACCCAGTACTTC.

There are a few counts of this clone. This sequence joins TRBV6-6 and TRBJ2-5, with a weak D call TRBD2 (6 bases). The CDR3 consists of 16 residues. The germline V gene has CDR1 MNHNY and CDR2 SVGAGI (reference sequence). Trimming stripped 5 bases from V and 1 base from J, with 17 bases between. The CDR3 DNA follows: TGTGCCAGCAGTCGAGGGTCTAGCGCCTTCCAAGAGACCCAGTACTTC. Amino acids: CASSRGSSAFQETQYF.

This clone was recorded once. CDR3 nucleotides: TGTGCCAGCAGTGAAGGGGTTGGGGGGACTCAGCCCCAGCATTTT. It is translated as CASSEGVGGTQPQHF. The chain is built from TRBV2 and TRBJ1-5, with D tentatively TRBD1 (5 bases). This CDR3 spans 15 amino acids. CDR1 is SNHLY and CDR2 is FYNNEI in the germline V gene. The V gene lost 1 base and the J gene lost 6 bases, with 13 bases spanning the gap.

V is TRBV5-6 and J is TRBJ1-6; D perhaps matches TRBD1 (5 bases). Germline V gene data show CDR1 as SGHDT and CDR2 as YYEEEE. Trimming took 4 bases from V and 10 from J, leaving 15 bases between them. The CDR3 consists of 14 residues. CDR3 in DNA: TGTGCCAGCAGCCCCCGCGACAGCTCCTCACCCCTCCACTTT. It encodes CASSPRDSSSPLHF.

The gene calls are TRBV18 and TRBJ1-2, with D tentatively TRBD1 (6 bases). The germline CDR1 and CDR2 sequences are KGHSH and LQKENI. The ends were cut back, 3 bases at V and 5 bases at J, with 10 bases in the middle. The CDR3 loop spans 13 amino acids. CDR3 residues: CASSPDSQYGYTF. As DNA, the CDR3 is TGTGCCAGCTCACCGGACAGCCAATATGGCTACACCTTC.

This chain uses TRBV18 with TRBJ2-3, with no clear D. The CDR3 runs 14 residues. Trimming took 5 bases from V and 2 from J, leaving 11 bases between them. Germline CDR1 is KGHSH and CDR2 is LQKENI. The CDR3 DNA reads TGTGCCAGCTCAAAAAGCAGGAACACAGATACGCAGTATTTT. Its protein product is CASSKSRNTDTQYF.